This T cell receptor beta chain was identified in a study of response to subunit inactivated influenza vaccine. Study-level findings and limits: Authors suggested each seasonal flu vaccination may recruit only limited numbers of new T cells.

TCRdb ran MiXCR on the RT-PCR reads and lists one entry per CDR3 protein. The data contain 540,000 or so distinct CDR3 sequences, roughly 13% of them singletons. This clonotype showed up many times. Its specificity is not known. The clonotype originates from a man in his fifties who received an inactivated influenza vaccine. Source: PBMCs from blood, taken roughly 48 days after vaccination.

Written as DNA, the CDR3 is TGTGCCATCAATCTAGCGCTCACAGATACGCAGTATTTT. Protein sequence: CAINLALTDTQYF. V gene TRBV10-3 combines with J gene TRBJ2-3; D perhaps matches TRBD2 (6 bases). Germline lookup yields CDR1 ENHRY and CDR2 SYGVKD. Trimming pared 7 bases from V and 2 bases from J, leaving 10 bases between. The CDR3 runs to 13 residues.